This T cell receptor beta chain comes out of a study of identical twins. Study observations and caveats: Invariant T cells like MAIT and iNKT could partly confound the zero-insertion analyses.

TCRdb reanalysed the 5' RACE reads using MiXCR and keeps one entry per CDR3 protein. The data show roughly 540,000 distinct CDR3 sequences, around 20% seen once. The J segment lost 8 bases and the V segment lost 1 base, leaving 11 bases of the junction unmatched. The germline gives CDR1 SGHVS, CDR2 FQNEAQ. The CDR3 is made up of 16 amino acids. About this clonotype: The antigen is unknown.

The data also belong to a second study, concerning T cells expressing NK-cell markers. That study reports: Cells sorted as CD3+CD56+NKG2C+, CD3+CD56+NKG2C- and CD3+CD56-NKG2C+ T cells supplied the TCR beta repertoires.

Sequencing input: CD4+ T cells sorted from blood. The TCR comes from a woman under 30 in good health. The chain recombines TRBV7-8 with TRBJ2-1; 7 positions agree with TRBD1. The CDR3 protein is CASSLGEGQLWDEQFF. DNA of the CDR3: TGTGCCAGCAGCTTAGGCGAGGGACAGCTTTGGGATGAGCAGTTCTTC.